Below, one TCR beta chain is given with its context. Its antigen is not identified. This record comes from a study of cytomegalovirus exposure and HLA in healthy donors. Study results and limitations: Sequencing artifact likely explains a cluster of highly shared sequence variants. The productive fraction for most TCR beta V segments was about 90% or about 30% in an earlier analysis.

CDR1 is MNHEY and CDR2 is SMNVEV in the germline V gene (reference sequence). V dropped 1 base and J dropped 5 bases, with 15 bases sitting between them. The CDR3 is 15 residues long. PCR used 60 Vbeta primers and 13 Jbeta primers. Produced via immunoSEQ multiplex PCR; TCRdb's table is partial and in-frame only. The repertoire holds just over 150,000 clones, with around 80% as singletons. Sampled while nominally healthy, donors likely had unrecorded immune exposures. This TCR came from a man between 18 and 35 years old in good health and CMV-seronegative. Input material: PBMCs. This chain connects TRBV27 to TRBJ2-7; D possibly corresponds to TRBD1 (5 bases). As DNA, the CDR3 is TGTGCCAGCAGTTTATTTCTGGGGCTGGAGCACGAGCAGTACTTC. This codes for CASSLFLGLEHEQYF.